The 16 T cell receptor beta chains reported below all come from one sample, sequenced in a study of cytomegalovirus exposure and HLA in healthy donors (dated by TCRdb to between 2016 and 2019). Preparation of the library involved the immunoSEQ multiplex PCR assay. For the multiplex PCR, a mixture combining 60 forward primers for TCR Vbeta segments and 13 reverse primers for TCR Jbeta segments was used. This is the immuneACCESS table as TCRdb keeps it, with only in-frame sequences that have V and J called. A part of the clones is gone; compared with another copy, unresolved V genes explain less than half, and the rest is unexplained. A total of 100,000 to 150,000 clones appear in this sample, about 79% of them only once. The leading ten clones occupy 1.5% to 2.5% of the sample. Sequenced input: PBMCs. The receptor source for this set is a middle-aged man in good health and CMV-seronegative.

The chain joins TRBV5-1 to TRBJ2-1; 8 nucleotides agree with TRBD2. The length of the CDR3 is 16 residues. CDR1 and CDR2 from the germline V gene are SGHRS and YFSETQ. After removal of 4 bases from V and 2 bases from J, the junction contained 8 bases not matched to a gene. Here the CDR3 reads CASSPSGGGTYNEQFF. Here the CDR3 DNA reads TGCGCCAGCAGCCCGTCCGGGGGGGGCACCTACAATGAGCAGTTCTTC.

V usage is TRBV5-1 and J usage is TRBJ1-3; perhaps TRBD1 as D (6 bases). Germline CDR1 and CDR2: SGHRS and YFSETQ. Trimming removed 4 bases from V and 6 bases from J, with 11 bases in between. The CDR3 is made up of 13 amino acids. CDR3 bases: TGCGCCAGCAGCCGAGGGGGTGAAAACACCATATATTTT. It codes for CASSRGGENTIYF.

The chain uses TRBV5-4 and TRBJ2-3; no definite D call. Trimming removed 0 bases from V and 3 bases from J, with 17 bases in between. CDR1 is SGHNT and CDR2 is YYREEE in the germline V gene (reference sequence). The CDR3 runs to 17 residues. The CDR3 loop reads CASSLALGRFLTDTQYF. The CDR3 DNA is TGTGCCAGCAGCTTGGCTTTGGGCAGGTTTTTAACAGATACGCAGTATTTT.

The table lists this clone with a few counts. V gene TRBV7-2 combines with J gene TRBJ2-7; 8 bases are a match to TRBD1. The CDR3 has 16 amino acids. Unmatched junction bases numbered 9, after V lost 2 bases and J lost 3 bases. Germline CDR1 reads SGHTA; CDR2 reads FQGNSA. CDR3 coding DNA: TGTGCCAGCAGCTTACCCTCGGACAGGGCAGACTACGAGCAGTACTTC. Its translation: CASSLPSDRADYEQYF.

Only one count was recorded for this clone. V gene TRBV7-8 combines with J gene TRBJ1-1; D remains ambiguous. Between the trimmed V and J ends, which lost 1 base and 1 base, there was a span of 7 bases. This CDR3 region has 14 residues. Looked up from germline, CDR1 is SGHVS and CDR2 is FQNEAQ. The DNA for the CDR3 is TGTGCCAGCAGCTTAGAGCTCGGGAACACTGAAGCTTTCTTT. Translated: CASSLELGNTEAFF. The complete variable domain, with remaining parts taken from reference TRBV7-8 and TRBJ1-1, reads GAGVSQSPRYKVAKRGQDVALRCDPISGHVSLFWYQQALGQGPEFLTYFQNEAQLDKSGLPSDRFFAERPEGSVSTLKIQRTQQEDSAVYLCASSLELGNTEAFFGQGTRLTVV.

In its sample, this clone is medium-sized. This chain connects TRBV4-1 to TRBJ1-4, with a weak D call TRBD1 (5 bases). Trimming removed 1 base at V and 3 bases at J, with 12 bases between. CDR3 length: 16 amino acids. The germline CDR1 and CDR2 sequences are MGHRA and YSYEKL. The CDR3, as DNA: TGCGCCAGCAGCCAAGGGGGAGGGACCTCTAATGAAAAACTGTTTTTT. Its translation: CASSQGGGTSNEKLFF.

The chain is built from TRBV11-2 and TRBJ2-3; D not resolved. V was pared by 1 base and J by 0 bases, with 11 bases between. This CDR3 is 16 amino acids long. Looked up from germline, CDR1 is SGHAT and CDR2 is FQNNGV. The CDR3: CASSLVGSPSTDTQYF. In DNA, the CDR3 is TGTGCCAGCAGCTTAGTGGGCAGTCCTAGCACAGATACGCAGTATTTT.

The chain combines TRBV6-5 with TRBJ1-1; 7 nucleotides line up with TRBD1. Germline assignment: CDR1 MNHEY and CDR2 SVGAGI. The length of the CDR3 is 16 residues. J gave up 1 base and V 2 bases, and 7 bases lay outside the gene matches. The CDR3 nucleotides read TGTGCCAGCAGTTACCGGACAGGTGCGGGGAACACTGAAGCTTTCTTT. Translating gives CASSYRTGAGNTEAFF.

The gene calls are TRBV28 and TRBJ2-1; D is perhaps TRBD1 (5 bases). Trimming left V 6 bases short and J 4 bases short, with 13 bases between. Germline V gene data show CDR1 as MDHEN and CDR2 as SYDVKM. The CDR3 sequence is 14 residues long. The CDR3 DNA reads as TGTGCCAGCAGAGTTGGGGCCTTATACAATGAGCAGTTCTTC. This encodes CASRVGALYNEQFF.

This chain links TRBV4-1 with TRBJ2-3; 7 bases map to TRBD2. V gave up 1 base and J gave up 1 base; unmatched junction bases: 8. This CDR3 comprises 17 residues. Germline V gives CDR1 MGHRA, CDR2 YSYEKL. CDR3 coding DNA: TGCGCCAGCAGCCAAGTGAGCCGGGGAGGGGGCACAGATACGCAGTATTTT. Translated: CASSQVSRGGGTDTQYF.

The J gene is TRBJ2-1, the V gene TRBV6-1; D is unresolved. CDR3 length: 12 residues. CDR1 is MNHNS and CDR2 is SASEGT in the germline V gene. V was clipped by 6 bases and J by 8 bases, with 11 bases between them. This CDR3 is CASRTSEDEQFF. The CDR3 coding sequence is TGTGCCAGCAGGACTTCTGAAGATGAGCAGTTCTTC.

The chain couples TRBV30 to TRBJ2-7; 7 bases align to TRBD1. Germline CDR1 and CDR2: GTSNPN and SVGIG (reference sequence). The length of the CDR3 is 14 residues. With V trimmed by 0 bases and J by 4 bases, 6 bases remained unmatched. CDR3 sequence (DNA): TGTGCCTGGAGTGTCGGGGACAGCAGGTACGAGCAGTACTTC. Translated: CAWSVGDSRYEQYF.

The V gene is TRBV25-1, the J gene TRBJ1-1; D is ambiguous. The CDR3 length is 13 residues. Germline V gives CDR1 MGHDK, CDR2 SYGVNS. Trimming removed 5 bases from V and 0 bases from J, with 7 bases in between. CDR3 loop: CASSTDLNTEAFF. CDR3 nucleotide sequence: TGTGCCAGCAGTACAGATCTGAACACTGAAGCTTTCTTT.

The chain is built from TRBV5-8 and TRBJ1-1; maybe TRBD1 (5 bases). CDR1 SGHTS and CDR2 YDEGEE come from the germline V gene. The CDR3 is made up of 13 amino acids. Trimming took off 1 base at V and 1 base at J, with 5 bases between the two ends. The DNA of the CDR3 is TGTGCCAGCAGCTTGCAGGGGAACACTGAAGCTTTCTTT. Residues: CASSLQGNTEAFF. Together with reference TRBV5-8 and TRBJ1-1, the CDR3 gives the full variable domain: EAGVTQSPTHLIKTRGQQATLRCSPISGHTSVYWYQQALGLGLQFLLWYDEGEERNRGNFPPRFSGRQFPNYSSELNVNALELEDSALYLCASSLQGNTEAFFGQGTRLTVV.

V usage is TRBV9 and J usage is TRBJ2-2; 9 positions agree with TRBD1. Germline loops: CDR1 SGDLS, CDR2 YYNGEE. V was clipped by 6 bases and J by 5 bases; unmatched bases: 2. The CDR3 covers 13 residues. CDR3 residues: CASIGTGTGELFF. The CDR3, as DNA: TGTGCCAGCATAGGGACAGGGACCGGGGAGCTGTTTTTT.

This clone was counted only a few times. DNA for the CDR3: TGTGCCAGCAGTGAAACGGGGACAGGGTATAGCAATCAGCCCCAGCATTTT. The encoded protein is CASSETGTGYSNQPQHF. This sequence joins TRBV2 and TRBJ1-5, with 9 bases fitting TRBD1. Germline V CDR1 and CDR2: SNHLY, FYNNEI. J was trimmed by 0 bases and V by 2 bases; bases with no gene match: 5. The CDR3 runs to 17 residues.